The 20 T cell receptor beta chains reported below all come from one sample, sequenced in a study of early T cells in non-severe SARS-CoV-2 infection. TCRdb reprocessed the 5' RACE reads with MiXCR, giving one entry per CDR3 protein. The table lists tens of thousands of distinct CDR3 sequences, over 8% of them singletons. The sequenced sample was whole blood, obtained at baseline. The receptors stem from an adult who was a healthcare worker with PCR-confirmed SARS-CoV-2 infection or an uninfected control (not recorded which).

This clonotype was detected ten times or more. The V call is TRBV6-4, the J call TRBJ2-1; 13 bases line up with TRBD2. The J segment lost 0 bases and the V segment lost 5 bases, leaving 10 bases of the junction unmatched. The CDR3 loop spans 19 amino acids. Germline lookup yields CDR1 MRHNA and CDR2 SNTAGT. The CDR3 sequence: CASSQSGTSGASSYNEQFF. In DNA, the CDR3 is TGTGCCAGCAGTCAATCTGGGACTAGCGGGGCTAGCTCCTACAATGAGCAGTTCTTC.

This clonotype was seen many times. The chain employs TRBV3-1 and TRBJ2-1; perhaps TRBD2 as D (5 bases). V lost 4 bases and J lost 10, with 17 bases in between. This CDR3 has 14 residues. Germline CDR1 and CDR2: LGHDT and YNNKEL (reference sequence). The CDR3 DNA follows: TGTGCCAGCAGCCCGAGGGCGGCGGCCAGGGAGCAGTTCTTC. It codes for CASSPRAAAREQFF.

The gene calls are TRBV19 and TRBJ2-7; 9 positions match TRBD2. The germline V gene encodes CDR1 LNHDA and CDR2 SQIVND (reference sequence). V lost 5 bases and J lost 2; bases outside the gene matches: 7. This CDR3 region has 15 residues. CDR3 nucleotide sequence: TGTGCCAGTAGTGGTAGCGGGAGAGGCACCTACGAGCAGTACTTC. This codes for CASSGSGRGTYEQYF.

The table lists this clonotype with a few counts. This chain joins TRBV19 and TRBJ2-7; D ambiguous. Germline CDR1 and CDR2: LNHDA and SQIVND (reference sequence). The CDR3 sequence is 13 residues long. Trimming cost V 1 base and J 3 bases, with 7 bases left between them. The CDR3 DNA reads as TGTGCCAGTAGTATAGGTCAGAACTACGAGCAGTACTTC. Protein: CASSIGQNYEQYF.

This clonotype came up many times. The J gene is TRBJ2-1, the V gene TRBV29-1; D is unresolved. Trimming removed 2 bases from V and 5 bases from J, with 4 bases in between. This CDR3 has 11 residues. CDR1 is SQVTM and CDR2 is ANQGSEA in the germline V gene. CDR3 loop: CSVEKNNEQFF. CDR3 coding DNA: TGCAGCGTTGAAAAGAACAATGAGCAGTTCTTC.

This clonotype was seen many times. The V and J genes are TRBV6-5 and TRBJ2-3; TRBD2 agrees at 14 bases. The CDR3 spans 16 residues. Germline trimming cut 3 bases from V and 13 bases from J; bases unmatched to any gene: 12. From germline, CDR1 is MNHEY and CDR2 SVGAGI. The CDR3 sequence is CASSYRGGLAGEFEYF. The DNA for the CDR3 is TGTGCCAGCAGTTATCGGGGGGGACTAGCGGGAGAATTCGAGTATTTT.

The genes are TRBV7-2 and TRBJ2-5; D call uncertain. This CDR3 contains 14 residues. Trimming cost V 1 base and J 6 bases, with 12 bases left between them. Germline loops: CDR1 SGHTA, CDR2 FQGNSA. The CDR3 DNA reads TGTGCCAGCAGCTTAGAACCATTGGGTAAGACCCAGTACTTC. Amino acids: CASSLEPLGKTQYF.

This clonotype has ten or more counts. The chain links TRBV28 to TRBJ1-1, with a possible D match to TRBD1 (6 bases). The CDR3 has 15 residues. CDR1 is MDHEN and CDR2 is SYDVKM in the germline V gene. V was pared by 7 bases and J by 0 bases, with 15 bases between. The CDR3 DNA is TGTGCCAGCATCGAAGTGAGGGGGATGAACACTGAAGCTTTCTTT. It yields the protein CASIEVRGMNTEAFF.

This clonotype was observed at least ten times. The CDR3 spells CASSDHTGYEQYF. CDR3 coding DNA: TGTGCCAGCAGTGACCACACCGGTTACGAGCAGTACTTC. The chain uses TRBV28 and TRBJ2-7, with D unclear. The germline V gene has CDR1 MDHEN and CDR2 SYDVKM. The CDR3 loop spans 13 amino acids. Trimming took off 5 bases at V and 4 bases at J, with 12 bases between the two ends.

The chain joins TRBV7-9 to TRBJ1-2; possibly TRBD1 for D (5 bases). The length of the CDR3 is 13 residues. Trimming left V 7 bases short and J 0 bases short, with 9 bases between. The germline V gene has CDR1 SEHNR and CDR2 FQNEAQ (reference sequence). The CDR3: CASTTDTNYGYTF. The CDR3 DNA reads TGTGCCAGCACCACGGACACTAACTATGGCTACACCTTC.

The CDR3 DNA is TGTGTCAGGACCGGGACAGGGGATGAGCAGTTCTTC. Protein: CVRTGTGDEQFF. The genes are TRBV2 and TRBJ2-1; 10 bases match TRBD1. The germline CDR1 and CDR2 sequences are SNHLY and FYNNEI. This CDR3 contains 12 residues.

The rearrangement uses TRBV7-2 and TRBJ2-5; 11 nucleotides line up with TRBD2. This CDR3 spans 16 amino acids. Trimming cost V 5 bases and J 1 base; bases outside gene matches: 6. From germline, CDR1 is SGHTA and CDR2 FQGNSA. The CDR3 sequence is CASSKRGTSGQETQYF. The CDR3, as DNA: TGTGCCAGCAGCAAAAGAGGGACTAGCGGCCAAGAGACCCAGTACTTC. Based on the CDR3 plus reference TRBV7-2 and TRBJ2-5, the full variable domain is GAGVSQSPSNKVTEKGKDVELRCDPISGHTALYWYRQSLGQGLEFLIYFQGNSAPDKSGLPSDRFSAERTGGSVSTLTIQRTQQEDSAVYLCASSKRGTSGQETQYFGPGTRLLVL.

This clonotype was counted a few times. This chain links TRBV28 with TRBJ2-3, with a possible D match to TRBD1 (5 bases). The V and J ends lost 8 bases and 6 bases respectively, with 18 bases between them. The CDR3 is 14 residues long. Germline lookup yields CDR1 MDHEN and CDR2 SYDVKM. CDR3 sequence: CASGTHWGKDTQYF. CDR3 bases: TGTGCCAGCGGCACCCATTGGGGCAAGGATACGCAGTATTTT.

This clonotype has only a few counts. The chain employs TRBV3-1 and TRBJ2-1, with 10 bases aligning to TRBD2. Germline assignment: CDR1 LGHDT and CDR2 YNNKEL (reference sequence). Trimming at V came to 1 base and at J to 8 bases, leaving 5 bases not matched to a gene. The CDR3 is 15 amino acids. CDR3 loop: CASSQAPSGSYEQFF. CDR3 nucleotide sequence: TGTGCCAGCAGCCAAGCTCCTAGCGGGAGTTATGAGCAGTTCTTC.

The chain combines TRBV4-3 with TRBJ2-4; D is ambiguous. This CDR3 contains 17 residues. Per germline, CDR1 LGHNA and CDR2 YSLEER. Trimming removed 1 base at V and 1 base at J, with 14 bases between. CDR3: CASSQVGLGLAKNIQYF. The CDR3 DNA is TGCGCCAGCAGCCAAGTTGGTTTGGGTCTCGCCAAAAACATTCAGTACTTC.

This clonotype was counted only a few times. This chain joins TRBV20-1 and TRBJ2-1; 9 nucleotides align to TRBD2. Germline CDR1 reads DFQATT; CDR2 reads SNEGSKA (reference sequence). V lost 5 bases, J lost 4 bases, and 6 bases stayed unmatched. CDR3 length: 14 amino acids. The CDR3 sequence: CSAPRLAEYNEQFF. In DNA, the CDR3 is TGCAGTGCTCCACGACTAGCGGAATACAATGAGCAGTTCTTC.

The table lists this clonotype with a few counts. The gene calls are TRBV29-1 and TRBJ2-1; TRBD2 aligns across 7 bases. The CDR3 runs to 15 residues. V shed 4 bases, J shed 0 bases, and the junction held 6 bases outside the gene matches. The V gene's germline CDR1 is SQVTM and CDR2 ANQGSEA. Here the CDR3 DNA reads TGCAGCGTTGTGAGCTCTAGCGGCTCCTACAATGAGCAGTTCTTC. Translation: CSVVSSSGSYNEQFF.

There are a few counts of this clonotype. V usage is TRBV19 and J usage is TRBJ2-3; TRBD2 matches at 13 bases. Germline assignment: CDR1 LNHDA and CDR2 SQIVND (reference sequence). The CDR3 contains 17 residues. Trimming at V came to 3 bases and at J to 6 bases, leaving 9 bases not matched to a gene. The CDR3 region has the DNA TGTGCCAGTAGTATTCGGACTAGCGGGAGCACCAGGGATACGCAGTATTTT. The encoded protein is CASSIRTSGSTRDTQYF.

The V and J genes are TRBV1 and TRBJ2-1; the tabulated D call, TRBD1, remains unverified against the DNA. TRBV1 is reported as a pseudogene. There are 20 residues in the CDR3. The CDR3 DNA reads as TGCACCAGCAGCCAAGATTTTATATGTTCTGGGGACGGGGGGAACAATGAGCAGTTCTTC. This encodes CTSSQDFICSGDGGNNEQFF.

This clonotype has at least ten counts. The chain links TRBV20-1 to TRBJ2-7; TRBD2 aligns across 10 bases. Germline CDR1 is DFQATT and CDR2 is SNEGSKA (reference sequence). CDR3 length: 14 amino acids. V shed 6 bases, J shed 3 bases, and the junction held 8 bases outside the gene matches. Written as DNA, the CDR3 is TGCAGTGCGGCAGCGGGAGGGCTCAGCTACGAGCAGTACTTC. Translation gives CSAAAGGLSYEQYF.